The rows below give T cell receptor beta chains drawn from one sample of a study of immune characterization of retroperitoneal liposarcoma. TCRdb reprocessed the PCR reads with MiXCR, giving one entry per CDR3 protein. The data contain about 10,000 distinct CDR3 sequences, about a quarter of them singletons. The sequencing input was tumor tissue. Receptors were obtained from a female donor with retroperitoneal liposarcoma. CDR3s include the opening cysteine and the closing phenylalanine or tryptophan. A D gene is named only where the DNA matches it firmly. Some rows have no size entry. The others give once, few or many, or a class for an expanded clone.

clone size: large
D gene: -
V gene: TRBV6-1
J gene: TRBJ2-3
CDR3 protein: CASSLRRTEQDTQYF
CDR3 DNA: TGTGCCAGCAGCCTTAGACGGACGGAGCAAGATACGCAGTATTTT

clone size: -
D gene: TRBD2
V gene: TRBV27
J gene: TRBJ2-1
CDR3 protein: CASSLSSSGGAVDEQFF
CDR3 DNA: TGTGCCAGCAGTTTATCCTCTAGCGGGGGGGCGGTCGATGAGCAGTTCTTC

clone size: medium-sized
D gene: -
V gene: TRBV6-6
J gene: TRBJ1-6
CDR3 protein: CASSYREADSPLHF
CDR3 DNA: TGTGCCAGCAGTTACCGGGAGGCGGATTCACCCCTCCACTTT

clone size: -
D gene: -
V gene: TRBV6-1
J gene: TRBJ2-2
CDR3 protein: CASSEAETGELFF
CDR3 DNA: TGTGCCAGCAGTGAGGCGGAAACCGGGGAGCTGTTTTTT

clone size: -
D gene: -
V gene: TRBV6-1
J gene: TRBJ2-7
CDR3 protein: CASSPVNTPGQYF
CDR3 DNA: TGTGCCAGCAGCCCGGTCAACACTCCGGGCCAATACTTC

clone size: -
D gene: -
V gene: TRBV7-6
J gene: TRBJ1-2
CDR3 protein: CASSPPTGVGGYTF
CDR3 DNA: TGTGCCAGCAGCCCACCTACTGGCGTCGGTGGCTACACCTTC

clone size: -
D gene: TRBD1
V gene: TRBV4-3
J gene: TRBJ1-2
CDR3 protein: CASSQDRARGLYGYTF
CDR3 DNA: TGCGCCAGCAGCCAAGATCGGGCGAGGGGGCTCTATGGCTACACCTTC

clone size: medium-sized
D gene: TRBD2
V gene: TRBV12-3/TRBV12-4
J gene: TRBJ2-1
CDR3 protein: CASSSERGGGDEQFF
CDR3 DNA: TGTGCCAGCAGTTCCGAGCGGGGGGGGGGCGATGAGCAGTTCTTC

clone size: few
D gene: TRBD2
V gene: TRBV11-1
J gene: TRBJ2-4
CDR3 protein: CASSLSGLAEYNEQYF
CDR3 DNA: TGTGCCAGCAGCCTATCGGGACTAGCGGAGTACAATGAGCAGTACTTC

clone size: few
D gene: TRBD2
V gene: TRBV10-1
J gene: TRBJ2-6
CDR3 protein: CASSESTHSGRAAGANVLTF
CDR3 DNA: TGCGCCAGCAGTGAGTCGACTCATAGCGGGAGGGCCGCTGGGGCCAACGTCCTGACTTTC

clone size: many
D gene: -
V gene: TRBV6-1
J gene: TRBJ2-3
CDR3 protein: CASSAQGHQVTDTQYF
CDR3 DNA: TGTGCCAGCAGCGCTCAGGGCCACCAAGTGACAGATACGCAGTATTTT

clone size: few
D gene: -
V gene: TRBV7-2
J gene: TRBJ1-1
CDR3 protein: CASSLSQGTEAFF
CDR3 DNA: TGTGCCAGCAGCCTCTCCCAGGGGACTGAAGCTTTCTTT

clone size: few
D gene: TRBD2
V gene: TRBV11-2
J gene: TRBJ2-5
CDR3 protein: CASSYPPRSGGGTTQYF
CDR3 DNA: TGTGCCAGCAGCTACCCCCCCCGTAGCGGGGGGGGGACGACCCAGTACTTC

clone size: medium-sized
D gene: -
V gene: TRBV7-7
J gene: TRBJ2-1
CDR3 protein: CASSLRELGEQFF
CDR3 DNA: TGTGCTAGCAGCTTAAGGGAATTGGGTGAGCAGTTCTTC

clone size: few
D gene: -
V gene: TRBV6-1
J gene: TRBJ2-7
CDR3 protein: CASSEGGGPYEQYF
CDR3 DNA: TGTGCCAGCAGTGAAGGCGGGGGCCCCTACGAGCAGTACTTC

clone size: medium-sized
D gene: -
V gene: TRBV7-3
J gene: TRBJ2-7
CDR3 protein: CASSLDNGAYNEQYF
CDR3 DNA: TGTGCCAGCAGCTTAGACAATGGGGCCTACAATGAGCAGTACTTC

clone size: few
D gene: -
V gene: TRBV12-3/TRBV12-4
J gene: TRBJ2-7
CDR3 protein: CASSRDEGYEQYF
CDR3 DNA: TGTGCCAGCAGTCGTGACGAGGGGTACGAGCAGTACTTC

clone size: large
D gene: -
V gene: TRBV6-1
J gene: TRBJ2-1
CDR3 protein: CASSRDPDQETQFF
CDR3 DNA: TGTGCCAGCAGTCGGGACCCTGACCAAGAGACCCAGTTCTTC

clone size: many
D gene: -
V gene: TRBV6-1
J gene: TRBJ1-3
CDR3 protein: CASSEAGRPGNTIYF
CDR3 DNA: TGTGCCAGCAGTGAGGCGGGGAGACCTGGAAACACCATATATTTT

clone size: few
D gene: -
V gene: TRBV6-1
J gene: TRBJ2-1
CDR3 protein: CASSLAGGDSLDEQFF
CDR3 DNA: TGTGCCAGCAGTCTAGCAGGGGGGGACTCCTTGGATGAGCAGTTCTTC

clone size: -
D gene: TRBD2
V gene: TRBV12-5
J gene: TRBJ2-1
CDR3 protein: CASDSDRTGLAGDEQFF
CDR3 DNA: TGTGCTAGTGATTCGGACAGGACCGGGCTAGCGGGAGATGAGCAGTTCTTC

clone size: -
D gene: -
V gene: TRBV11-2
J gene: TRBJ2-3
CDR3 protein: CASSLPTDTQYF
CDR3 DNA: TGTGCCAGCAGCTTACCAACAGATACGCAGTATTTT

clone size: -
D gene: -
V gene: TRBV6-1
J gene: TRBJ2-1
CDR3 protein: CASSPRRTENNEQFF
CDR3 DNA: TGTGCCAGCAGCCCTCGAAGGACGGAAAACAATGAGCAGTTCTTC

clone size: -
D gene: -
V gene: TRBV27
J gene: TRBJ2-7
CDR3 protein: CASSFKRGPTYEQYF
CDR3 DNA: TGTGCCAGCAGTTTTAAACGGGGGCCCACCTACGAGCAGTACTTC

clone size: -
D gene: TRBD2
V gene: TRBV6-4
J gene: TRBJ2-3
CDR3 protein: CASSGGTSGGTDTQYF
CDR3 DNA: TGTGCCAGCAGTGGCGGGACTAGCGGGGGCACAGATACGCAGTATTTT

clone size: many
D gene: TRBD1
V gene: TRBV11-2
J gene: TRBJ2-7
CDR3 protein: CASSLEWTGGRSEQYF
CDR3 DNA: TGTGCCAGCAGCTTAGAGTGGACAGGGGGTCGGAGTGAGCAGTACTTC

clone size: many
D gene: -
V gene: TRBV6-1
J gene: TRBJ2-1
CDR3 protein: CASSEQETQFF
CDR3 DNA: TGTGCCAGCAGTGAACAAGAGACCCAGTTCTTC

clone size: -
D gene: -
V gene: TRBV6-1
J gene: TRBJ1-1
CDR3 protein: CASSRFPGHTEAFF
CDR3 DNA: TGTGCCAGCAGTCGCTTTCCGGGCCACACTGAAGCTTTCTTT

clone size: medium-sized
D gene: TRBD2
V gene: TRBV6-1
J gene: TRBJ2-3
CDR3 protein: CASSSGLAATDTQYF
CDR3 DNA: TGTGCCAGCAGTTCAGGACTAGCGGCCACAGATACGCAGTATTTT

clone size: medium-sized
D gene: -
V gene: TRBV6-1
J gene: TRBJ2-7
CDR3 protein: CASSAYAVLYNEQYF
CDR3 DNA: TGTGCCAGCAGTGCCTATGCGGTACTCTACAATGAGCAGTACTTC

clone size: -
D gene: TRBD1
V gene: TRBV6-6
J gene: TRBJ1-5
CDR3 protein: CASSINRGGDQPQHF
CDR3 DNA: TGTGCCAGCAGTATCAACAGGGGCGGAGATCAGCCCCAGCATTTT

clone size: few
D gene: -
V gene: TRBV6-5
J gene: TRBJ2-1
CDR3 protein: CASSYLGGTYEQFF
CDR3 DNA: TGTGCCAGCAGTTACTTAGGCGGAACCTACGAGCAGTTCTTC

clone size: many
D gene: -
V gene: TRBV6-1
J gene: TRBJ2-3
CDR3 protein: CASSPFGPTSTDTQYF
CDR3 DNA: TGTGCCAGCAGCCCTTTTGGCCCTACTAGCACAGATACGCAGTATTTT

clone size: few
D gene: -
V gene: TRBV27
J gene: TRBJ1-6
CDR3 protein: CASSPRTDNSPLHF
CDR3 DNA: TGTGCCAGCAGTCCTAGGACTGATAATTCACCCCTCCACTTT